Presented here are 14 T cell receptor beta chains from one specimen sequenced in a study of OX40 agonist ivuxolimab in advanced cancers. Using immunoSEQ multiplex PCR, the repertoire was profiled, and TCRdb retains in-frame clones only, with some absent. The sample has about 78,000 clones; about nine tenths are singletons. The source was CD4+ or CD8+ T cells sorted from blood, collected in a trial of the OX40 agonist ivuxolimab. These receptors all stem from an adult with an advanced solid tumor such as melanoma, head and neck, liver or kidney cancer.

This CDR3 reads CASSSSGISTDTQYF. As DNA, the CDR3 is TGTGCCAGCAGCTCGAGCGGGATCAGCACAGATACGCAGTATTTT. V is TRBV5-6 and J is TRBJ2-3, with 7 bases identical to TRBD2. V lost 3 bases, J lost 0 bases, and 4 bases stayed unmatched. Germline CDR1 and CDR2: SGHDT and YYEEEE. This CDR3 is 15 amino acids long.

The chain has TRBV15 and TRBJ2-7; 11 bases agree with TRBD1. V shed 0 bases, J shed 3 bases, and the junction held 1 base outside the gene matches. Germline loops: CDR1 LNHNV, CDR2 YYDKDF (reference sequence). The length of the CDR3 is 15 residues. In DNA, the CDR3 is TGTGCCACCAGCAGAGAGGGACAGGGGGTCTACGAGCAGTACTTC. As protein: CATSREGQGVYEQYF.

The chain combines TRBV5-1 with TRBJ1-5, with D possibly TRBD1 on 5 matching bases. Per germline, CDR1 SGHRS and CDR2 YFSETQ. The CDR3 consists of 14 residues. V gave up 0 bases and J gave up 9 bases, with 13 bases separating them. The CDR3 DNA reads TGCGCCAGCAGCTTGGAGGGAGGGACCGGGCCCCAGCATTTT. Its protein is CASSLEGGTGPQHF. Full variable domain (outside the CDR3, taken from reference TRBV5-1 and TRBJ1-5): KAGVTQTPRYLIKTRGQQVTLSCSPISGHRSVSWYQQTPGQGLQFLFEYFSETQRNKGNFPGRFSGRQFSNSRSEMNVSTLELGDSALYLCASSLEGGTGPQHFGDGTRLSIL.

The J gene is TRBJ2-7, the V gene TRBV4-3; 7 bases are a match to TRBD2. Germline V gives CDR1 LGHNA, CDR2 YSLEER. The CDR3 spans 16 residues. After removal of 0 bases from V and 1 base from J, the junction contained 6 bases not matched to a gene. In DNA form, the CDR3 reads TGCGCCAGCAGCCAAGAGGGCCTAGCGGCATCCTACGAGCAGTACTTC. It yields the protein CASSQEGLAASYEQYF.

V and J are TRBV9 and TRBJ1-3; the D gene is possibly TRBD1 (5 bases). From germline, CDR1 is SGDLS and CDR2 YYNGEE. Trimming removed 7 bases from V and 4 bases from J, with 15 bases in between. This CDR3 contains 14 residues. CDR3 bases: TGTGCCAGCTCACCCGGGGGTGGAGGAAACACCATATATTTT. Residues: CASSPGGGGNTIYF.

This chain uses TRBV2 with TRBJ2-1, with D possibly matching TRBD2 (6 bases). The V gene's germline CDR1 is SNHLY and CDR2 FYNNEI. This CDR3 is 15 amino acids long. V was clipped by 4 bases and J by 9 bases, with 19 bases between them. The CDR3: CASSAGGGVHSEQFF. CDR3 in DNA: TGTGCCAGCAGTGCGGGCGGAGGGGTACACTCTGAGCAGTTCTTC.

CDR3 in amino acids: CASSEGGDTQYF. DNA for the CDR3: TGCGCCAGCAGCGAGGGAGGAGATACGCAGTATTTT. The chain links TRBV5-1 to TRBJ2-3, with D perhaps matching TRBD2 (6 bases). V lost 4 bases to trimming and J lost 5 bases, with 8 bases between them. CDR1 is SGHRS, CDR2 YFSETQ, per germline. CDR3 length: 12 amino acids.

The chain combines TRBV29-1 with TRBJ2-7; the D is unclear. The CDR3 has 12 residues. Per the germline V gene, CDR1 is SQVTM and CDR2 is ANQGSEA. V was cut by 4 bases and J by 1 base, with 8 bases left in between. For the CDR3, the DNA is TGCAGCGTTGTAGACGGGTCCTACGAGCAGTACTTC. This translates into CSVVDGSYEQYF.

The CDR3 sequence: CATWAAGFWAGPAENTGELFF. Written as DNA, the CDR3 is TGTGCCACGTGGGCGGCGGGTTTTTGGGCTGGACCAGCCGAGAACACCGGGGAGCTGTTTTTT. The rearrangement joins TRBV27 to TRBJ2-2; D possibly corresponds to TRBD2 (5 bases). Germline V lookup: CDR1 MNHEY, CDR2 SMNVEV (reference sequence). V lost 10 bases to trimming and J lost 1 base, with 34 bases between them. The CDR3 consists of 21 residues.

The chain combines TRBV2 with TRBJ1-5; D unclear. Trimming shortened V by 1 base and J by 3 bases, and 7 bases separated the two germline ends. The CDR3 is 14 residues long. Germline CDR1 and CDR2: SNHLY and FYNNEI. The CDR3 loop reads CASSEGTPNQPQHF. CDR3 in DNA: TGTGCCAGCAGTGAAGGGACGCCCAATCAGCCCCAGCATTTT.

The rearrangement joins TRBV5-1 to TRBJ2-3; TRBD1 is a possible D gene (5 bases). Trimming stripped 2 bases from V and 0 bases from J, with 10 bases between. The CDR3 has 15 amino acids. Looked up from germline, CDR1 is SGHRS and CDR2 is YFSETQ. CDR3 amino acids: CASSLRGSSTDTQYF. Written as DNA, the CDR3 is TGCGCCAGCAGCTTAAGGGGTAGTAGCACAGATACGCAGTATTTT.

The chain couples TRBV7-2 to TRBJ1-5; D call uncertain. Trimming stripped 2 bases from V and 1 base from J, with 12 bases between. Germline values: CDR1 SGHTA, CDR2 FQGNSA. This CDR3 contains 16 residues. The CDR3, as DNA: TGTGCCAGCAGCTTAATAGGAGGGAGAAGCAATCAGCCCCAGCATTTT. It yields the protein CASSLIGGRSNQPQHF.

The chain couples TRBV2 to TRBJ2-1; TRBD2 matches at 8 bases. V was clipped by 7 bases and J by 6 bases; unmatched bases: 14. The CDR3 sequence is 16 residues long. Germline loops: CDR1 SNHLY, CDR2 FYNNEI. CDR3 sequence: CASKPGSGSYGNEQFF. CDR3 in DNA: TGTGCCAGCAAGCCGGGAAGCGGGAGTTACGGCAATGAGCAGTTCTTC.

The chain uses TRBV5-6 and TRBJ2-5; no clear D. Trimming pared 0 bases from V and 5 bases from J, leaving 8 bases between. The germline V gene has CDR1 SGHDT and CDR2 YYEEEE. The CDR3 length is 13 residues. DNA of the CDR3: TGTGCCAGCAGCTTGGGTGGGGTGGAGACCCAGTACTTC. Translated: CASSLGGVETQYF.